The rows below give T cell receptor beta chains drawn from one sample of a study of T cell clonotyping in hematopoietic cell transplantation. Here immunoSEQ multiplex PCR was the method, and the copy in TCRdb shows in-frame clones only, minus some. The sample lists 15,000 to 20,000 clones; about 61% were seen once. This specimen was PBMCs, taken 30 days after allogeneic stem cell transplant. The receptors originated from a male patient between 50 and 60 years old who had an allogeneic stem cell transplant from an unrelated donor, so T cells may come from the graft donor. Some clones in this sample may be carry-over from other donors' samples. CDR3s include the opening cysteine and the closing phenylalanine or tryptophan.

V gene	J gene	CDR3 protein
TRBV30	TRBJ1-1	CAWSQGGEGAFF
TRBV9	TRBJ2-2	CASSVSAGYTGELFF
TRBV2	TRBJ1-5	CASSPDRIGNQPQHF
TRBV5-6	TRBJ2-2	CASSITRAGELFF
TRBV30	TRBJ1-1	CAWSAHMNTEAFF
TRBV9	TRBJ2-7	CASSVAVAGTSGPYEQYF
TRBV30	TRBJ2-7	CAWSAGGVSSYEQYF
TRBV4-3	TRBJ1-3	CASSFGPYSGNTIYF
TRBV28	TRBJ1-1	CASSFVVHTEAFF
TRBV11-3	TRBJ2-5	CASSRGREETQYF
TRBV30	TRBJ1-3	CAWSSGTGTSSGNTIYF
TRBV4-3	TRBJ2-3	CASSQDRGRVSDTQYF
TRBV5-4	TRBJ1-2	CASSLEKGGRYTF
TRBV30	TRBJ1-1	CAWSLILNTEAFF
TRBV30	TRBJ1-3	CAWAGRRDLGNTIYF
TRBV30	TRBJ1-5	CAWSAQTNQPQHF
TRBV4-1	TRBJ1-5	CASSRTPGEHGSNQPQHF
TRBV28	TRBJ1-5	CASVPLGTGVHQPQHF
TRBV6-1	TRBJ2-7	CASSVPLGGSLHEQYF
TRBV5-8	TRBJ2-1	CATVLGISPFF
TRBV28	TRBJ2-3	CASSLIMTQYF
TRBV7-3	TRBJ2-6	CASSPRGEPSGANVLTF
TRBV27	TRBJ2-7	CASFSASYEQYF
TRBV5-1	TRBJ2-1	CASSLSPGGRDEQFF
TRBV19	TRBJ2-1	CASSWGNEQFF
TRBV4-1	TRBJ2-7	CASSQDGYEQYF
TRBV2	TRBJ1-4	CASSGRGQGPEKLFF
TRBV29-1	TRBJ1-5	CSVGPVQPFNQPQHF
TRBV2	TRBJ1-5	CASSGGRVGNQPQHF
TRBV4-1	TRBJ2-6	CASSQSAANSGANVLTF
TRBV30	TRBJ1-5	CAWKRRAGNQPQHF
TRBV5-6	TRBJ1-5	CASSARTAPYQPQHF
TRBV28	TRBJ2-5	CASSPLGIEETQYF
TRBV28	TRBJ1-1	CASSSSSEAFF
TRBV29-1	TRBJ1-2	CSVGGDYGYTF
TRBV7-2	TRBJ1-4	CASSPDRGGKLFF
TRBV7-7	TRBJ1-1	CASSQRVNTEAFF
TRBV6-1	TRBJ1-2	CASSVRGSSNYGYTF
TRBV10-1	TRBJ2-2	CASSEGGELFF
TRBV9	TRBJ2-7	CASSEGTGMLYEQYF
TRBV10-3	TRBJ1-1	CAIRTPDRQNTEAFF